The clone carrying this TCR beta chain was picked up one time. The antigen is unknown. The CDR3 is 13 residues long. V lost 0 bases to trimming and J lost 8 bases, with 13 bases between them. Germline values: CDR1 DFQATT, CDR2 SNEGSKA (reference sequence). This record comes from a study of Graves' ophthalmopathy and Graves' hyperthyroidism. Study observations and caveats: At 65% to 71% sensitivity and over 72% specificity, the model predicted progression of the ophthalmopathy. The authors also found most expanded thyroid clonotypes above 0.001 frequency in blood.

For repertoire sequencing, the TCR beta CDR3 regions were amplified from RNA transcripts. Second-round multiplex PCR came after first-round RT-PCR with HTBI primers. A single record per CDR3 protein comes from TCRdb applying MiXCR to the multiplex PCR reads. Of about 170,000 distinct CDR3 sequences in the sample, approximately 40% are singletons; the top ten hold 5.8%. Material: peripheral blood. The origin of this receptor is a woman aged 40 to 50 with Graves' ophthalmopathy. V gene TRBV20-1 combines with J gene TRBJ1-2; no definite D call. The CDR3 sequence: CSAREAGVMGYTF. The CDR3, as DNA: TGCAGTGCTAGAGAGGCAGGAGTAATGGGCTACACCTTC.